This T cell receptor (beta chain) emerged from a study of T cells expressing NK-cell markers. For the study at large: Source material for TCR beta repertoires consisted of sorted CD3+CD56+NKG2C+, CD3+CD56+NKG2C- and CD3+CD56-NKG2C+ T cells.

Germline CDR1 is MNHNS and CDR2 is SASEGT. The CDR3 runs 14 residues. On this clonotype: Its antigen remains unknown.

UMIs were included in TCR beta cDNA generated by 5'RACE template switching. TCRdb re-called the 5' RACE reads; one entry per CDR3 protein, DNA not given. The sample's table shows 150,000 or so distinct CDR3 sequences. Whole-study results and caveats: Whether expanded NKG2C+ T cell clones recognized HCMV stayed uncertain.

The sequencing input was blood T cells: a sorted CD56 or NKG2C T cell subset, CD4+ or CD8+ T cells, or bulk PBMC T cells (not recorded which). The V call is TRBV6-1, the J call TRBJ2-1; there is no DNA to check the TCRdb D call of TRBD2. The TCR was taken from a woman between 18 and 75 years old in good health. This CDR3 is CASTAVLAGNEQFF.